These 29 T cell receptor beta chains were all obtained from the same sample, sequenced in a study of T cell responses to AZD1222 COVID-19 vaccine. Generated by immunoSEQ multiplex PCR, the TCRdb table keeps only in-frame clones and is missing some. The repertoire holds about 150,000 clones, with 75% to 95% as singletons. The sample here was peripheral blood, taken on day 0 of AZD1222 vaccination. Receptor source: an adult in good health.

The chain combines TRBV19 with TRBJ1-1; no firm D call. Trimming pared 3 bases from V and 0 bases from J, leaving 8 bases between. From germline, CDR1 is LNHDA and CDR2 SQIVND (reference sequence). This CDR3 contains 14 residues. The CDR3 here is CASSIHRLNTEAFF. The DNA for the CDR3 is TGTGCCAGTAGTATTCACAGACTGAACACTGAAGCTTTCTTT. Based on the CDR3 plus reference TRBV19 and TRBJ1-1, the full variable domain is DGGITQSPKYLFRKEGQNVTLSCEQNLNHDAMYWYRQDPGQGLRLIYYSQIVNDFQKGDIAEGYSVSREKKESFPLTVTSAQKNPTAFYLCASSIHRLNTEAFFGQGTRLTVV.

This clone was recorded once. V gene TRBV19 combines with J gene TRBJ1-1; 7 nucleotides align to TRBD1. From germline, CDR1 is LNHDA and CDR2 SQIVND (reference sequence). V lost 4 bases, J lost 1 base, and 12 bases stayed unmatched. This CDR3 has 17 residues. This chain's CDR3 is CASSRGQKTNRNTEAFF. The CDR3 nucleotides are TGTGCCAGTAGTAGGGGACAGAAAACGAACCGGAACACTGAAGCTTTCTTT.

This chain uses TRBV3-1 (or the pseudogene TRBV3-2) with TRBJ2-2, with 12 bases aligning to TRBD2. The germline V gene encodes CDR1 LGHDT and CDR2 YNNKEL (reference sequence). After removal of 4 bases from V and 6 bases from J, the junction contained 9 bases not matched to a gene. The CDR3 has 17 residues. The CDR3: CASSRTRLAGASGELFF. In DNA form, the CDR3 reads TGTGCCAGCAGCCGTACTCGACTAGCGGGAGCTTCCGGGGAGCTGTTTTTT.

This sequence joins TRBV6-5 and TRBJ1-4, with TRBD1 as a possible D gene (6 bases). This CDR3 has 16 residues. Trimming cost V 0 bases and J 3 bases, with 11 bases left between them. Germline V CDR1 and CDR2: MNHEY, SVGAGI. This CDR3 reads CASSYSLGGPNEKLFF. The CDR3 bases are TGTGCCAGCAGTTACTCCTTGGGGGGGCCTAATGAAAAACTGTTTTTT.

The V call is TRBV27, the J call TRBJ2-1; tentatively, D is TRBD2 (5 bases). The V end was cut by 5 bases, the J end by 2 bases, with 13 bases between. Germline V CDR1 and CDR2: MNHEY, SMNVEV (reference sequence). CDR3 length: 15 amino acids. This CDR3 reads CASSRPSGTYNEQFF. In nucleotides, the CDR3 is TGTGCCAGCAGTCGCCCCTCCGGGACCTACAATGAGCAGTTCTTC.

The J gene is TRBJ2-2, the V gene TRBV29-1, with TRBD1 matching over 8 bases. The V and J ends lost 7 bases and 3 bases, in that order; junction bases with no gene match: 7. The CDR3 spans 14 residues. The V gene's germline CDR1 is SQVTM and CDR2 ANQGSEA. CDR3 region: CSGQHRGDTGELFF. The CDR3 bases are TGCAGCGGACAACACAGGGGGGACACCGGGGAGCTGTTTTTT.

V gene TRBV28 combines with J gene TRBJ1-1, with D tentatively TRBD1 (6 bases). The CDR3 is 13 amino acids. CDR1 MDHEN and CDR2 SYDVKM come from the germline V gene. Trimming removed 4 bases at V and 4 bases at J, with 10 bases between. CDR3 sequence: CASSYTGSTEAFF. The CDR3 DNA reads as TGTGCCAGCAGTTACACAGGGAGCACTGAAGCTTTCTTT.

This chain joins TRBV27 and TRBJ1-4, with a weak D call TRBD1 (6 bases). The CDR3 covers 16 residues. Germline V gene data show CDR1 as MNHEY and CDR2 as SMNVEV (reference sequence). Trimming cost V 3 bases and J 0 bases, with 11 bases left between them. CDR3 sequence reads: CASSLSGAATNEKLFF. The CDR3, as DNA: TGTGCCAGCAGTTTGTCGGGGGCTGCAACTAATGAAAAACTGTTTTTT.

The chain employs TRBV24-1 and TRBJ2-2; D gene uncertain. V dropped 5 bases and J dropped 5 bases, with 8 bases sitting between them. CDR1 and CDR2 from the germline V gene are KGHDR and SFDVKD. The CDR3 loop spans 13 amino acids. The CDR3 region is CATSAYVTGELFF. The DNA for the CDR3 is TGTGCCACCAGTGCCTATGTTACCGGGGAGCTGTTTTTT.

J is TRBJ2-2 and V is TRBV7-2, with 12 positions matching TRBD2. Losses at the gene ends were 5 bases for V and 6 bases for J; bases not matched to a gene: 7. Germline CDR1 is SGHTA and CDR2 is FQGNSA. This CDR3 is 16 amino acids long. The CDR3 DNA reads as TGTGCCAGCAGCCAGGGGTCTAGCGGGAGGGCCGGGGAGCTGTTTTTT. Translated, it gives CASSQGSSGRAGELFF.

The chain uses TRBV10-3 and TRBJ2-1, with 8 positions matching TRBD2. The junction had 13 bases not matched to a gene; V was cut back by 3 bases and J by 0 bases. CDR3 size: 19 residues. CDR1 and CDR2 from the germline V gene are ENHRY and SYGVKD. CDR3 protein: CAISDPEVAGISSYNEQFF. The CDR3 DNA sequence: TGTGCCATCAGTGACCCGGAGGTAGCGGGGATAAGCTCCTACAATGAGCAGTTCTTC.

The chain uses TRBV19 and TRBJ1-1, with 7 nucleotides matching TRBD1. Per germline, CDR1 LNHDA and CDR2 SQIVND (reference sequence). The CDR3 has 14 amino acids. The V gene end was trimmed by 1 base and the J gene end by 4 bases; junction bases not matched to a gene: 3. CDR3 region: CASSIGTGITEAFF. The CDR3 bases are TGTGCCAGTAGTATAGGGACAGGAATCACTGAAGCTTTCTTT.

This clone came up once. V gene TRBV18 combines with J gene TRBJ1-1; TRBD1 agrees at 7 bases. The V gene end was trimmed by 5 bases and the J gene end by 4 bases; junction bases not matched to a gene: 10. The CDR3 sequence is 15 residues long. Germline V lookup: CDR1 KGHSH, CDR2 LQKENI. The CDR3 loop reads CASSFRTGESTEAFF. The CDR3 bases are TGTGCCAGCTCATTCCGAACAGGGGAGAGCACTGAAGCTTTCTTT.

This CDR3 reads CASSPSGVAAGELFF. CDR3 nucleotides: TGTGCCAGTAGCCCCAGTGGCGTGGCGGCCGGGGAGCTGTTTTTT. This chain links TRBV19 with TRBJ2-2; D ambiguous. V dropped 6 bases and J dropped 6 bases, with 17 bases sitting between them. CDR3 length: 15 amino acids. Germline V CDR1 and CDR2: LNHDA, SQIVND (reference sequence).

Regarding this clone: Other DNA sequences from this sample encode an identical CDR3 as well. The CDR3 reads CASSLAGDTQYF. The CDR3 region has the DNA TGCGCCAGCAGCTTGGCGGGGGATACGCAGTATTTT. The chain employs TRBV5-1 and TRBJ2-3; possibly TRBD2 for D (5 bases). Trimming removed 0 bases from V and 6 bases from J, with 5 bases in between. CDR1 is SGHRS and CDR2 is YFSETQ in the germline V gene. The CDR3 totals 12 residues.

The V and J genes are TRBV11-3 and TRBJ2-1; D gene uncertain. Per the germline V gene, CDR1 is SGHNT and CDR2 is YENEEA. V was shortened by 3 bases and J by 5 bases, with 5 bases between the two germline ends. The CDR3 spans 12 residues. CDR3 DNA sequence: TGTGCCAGCAGCTTTAACCACAATGAGCAGTTCTTC. Its translation is CASSFNHNEQFF.

The genes are TRBV10-2 and TRBJ2-7, with D possibly matching TRBD2 (7 bases). V was clipped by 8 bases and J by 0 bases, with 14 bases between them. The germline gives CDR1 WSHSY, CDR2 SAAADI. This CDR3 is 14 amino acids long. DNA of the CDR3: TGCGCCAGCGGGGGGAGGGGGAACTCCTACGAGCAGTACTTC. This encodes CASGGRGNSYEQYF.

The table lists this clone with a few counts. The chain employs TRBV6-2 or TRBV6-3 and TRBJ1-4, with 8 bases lining up with TRBD1. The CDR3 consists of 14 residues. Looked up from germline, CDR1 is MNHEY and CDR2 is SVGEGT. Trimming removed 6 bases from V and 8 bases from J; junction bases left unmatched: 8. The CDR3, as DNA: TGTGCCAGCAGCAAGACAGGGGAGGTCGAAAAACTGTTTTTT. It specifies CASSKTGEVEKLFF.

This rearrangement joins TRBV13 to TRBJ1-1; D call uncertain. The CDR3 totals 13 residues. V was trimmed by 1 base and J by 2 bases, leaving 5 bases between them. CDR1 is PRHDT and CDR2 is FYEKMQ in the germline V gene (reference sequence). The CDR3 here is CASSLVSNTEAFF. For the CDR3, the DNA is TGTGCCAGCAGCTTAGTCAGCAACACTGAAGCTTTCTTT.

The sample holds a few counts of this clone. The chain joins TRBV15 to TRBJ1-4; D is possibly TRBD1 (6 bases). The CDR3 extends over 19 amino acids. Germline assignment: CDR1 LNHNV and CDR2 YYDKDF (reference sequence). Trimming left V 1 base short and J 0 bases short, with 18 bases between. CDR3 region: CATSRGSGRRGPTNEKLFF. DNA of the CDR3: TGTGCCACCAGCAGAGGCTCGGGCAGGCGGGGGCCAACTAATGAAAAACTGTTTTTT.

In this sample, this clone turned up once. The chain recombines TRBV9 with TRBJ1-2; 9 positions match TRBD1. V shed 5 bases, J shed 4 bases, and the junction held 6 bases outside the gene matches. The CDR3 covers 14 residues. In germline, CDR1 is SGDLS, CDR2 YYNGEE. In DNA form, the CDR3 reads TGTGCCAGCAGTTCACAGGGGGCCGGCTATGGCTACACCTTC. Residues: CASSSQGAGYGYTF.

V gene TRBV2 combines with J gene TRBJ2-4; D is perhaps TRBD1 (6 bases). Germline V gene data show CDR1 as SNHLY and CDR2 as FYNNEI. V was cut by 5 bases and J by 4 bases, with 9 bases left in between. This CDR3 spans 13 amino acids. CDR3 in DNA: TGTGCCAGCAGTTTAGGACAGAAAAACATTCAGTACTTC. The encoded protein is CASSLGQKNIQYF.

This chain's CDR3 is CASSQGPPVQETQYF. The CDR3 bases are TGTGCCAGCAGTCAGGGACCGCCCGTCCAAGAGACCCAGTACTTC. The rearrangement uses TRBV6-5 and TRBJ2-5; D is possibly TRBD1 or TRBD2 (5 bases each). V lost 5 bases and J 1 base, leaving 14 bases between the germline ends. This CDR3 region has 15 residues. In germline, CDR1 is MNHEY, CDR2 SVGAGI.

The V gene is TRBV6-4, the J gene TRBJ2-3, with D possibly being TRBD2 (6 bases). The CDR3 contains 16 residues. Germline V gene data show CDR1 as MRHNA and CDR2 as SNTAGT. The germline V and J ends were trimmed by 0 bases and 1 base, with 11 bases remaining between them. The CDR3 sequence is CASSDSSGGGTDTQYF. As DNA, the CDR3 is TGTGCCAGCAGTGACTCTAGCGGAGGGGGCACAGATACGCAGTATTTT.

The chain is built from TRBV24-1 and TRBJ2-7; 12 bases line up with TRBD2. V lost 0 bases to trimming and J lost 0 bases; unmatched junction nucleotides: 8. Germline V gene sequence: CDR1 KGHDR, CDR2 SFDVKD. This CDR3 comprises 19 residues. The CDR3 coding sequence is TGTGCCACCAGTGATTTGGCAGGCCCTAGCGGGAGGGCCTCCTACGAGCAGTACTTC. Protein product: CATSDLAGPSGRASYEQYF.

This chain joins TRBV18 and TRBJ1-5; TRBD1 is a possible D gene (6 bases). V lost 2 bases to trimming and J lost 6 bases, with 11 bases between them. The CDR3 has 14 amino acids. Germline V gives CDR1 KGHSH, CDR2 LQKENI. This CDR3 reads CASSPMGAGQPQHF. CDR3 coding DNA: TGTGCCAGCTCACCAATGGGGGCGGGTCAGCCCCAGCATTTT.

The rearrangement uses TRBV7-9 and TRBJ1-1; D not certain. CDR3 length: 13 amino acids. Germline loops: CDR1 SEHNR, CDR2 FQNEAQ (reference sequence). V was trimmed by 1 base and J by 6 bases, leaving 9 bases between them. The CDR3 DNA reads TGTGCCAGCAGCTTAGTAAGCCACGCTGAAGCTTTCTTT. This encodes CASSLVSHAEAFF.

This chain joins TRBV5-8 and TRBJ2-1; unclear D gene. Germline V gene data show CDR1 as SGHTS and CDR2 as YDEGEE. V was shortened by 2 bases and J by 5 bases, with 14 bases between the two germline ends. This CDR3 spans 15 amino acids. This CDR3 is CASSLPIPANNEQFF. The CDR3 coding sequence is TGTGCCAGCAGCTTACCAATACCCGCTAACAATGAGCAGTTCTTC.

The gene calls are TRBV5-1 and TRBJ2-5; 11 bases match TRBD1. V was clipped by 7 bases and J by 2 bases; unmatched bases: 1. CDR3 length equals 13 residues. Germline CDR1 is SGHRS and CDR2 is YFSETQ. Here the CDR3 DNA reads TGCGCCAGCCGGGACAGGGGGCAAGAGACCCAGTACTTC. Translating it yields CASRDRGQETQYF.